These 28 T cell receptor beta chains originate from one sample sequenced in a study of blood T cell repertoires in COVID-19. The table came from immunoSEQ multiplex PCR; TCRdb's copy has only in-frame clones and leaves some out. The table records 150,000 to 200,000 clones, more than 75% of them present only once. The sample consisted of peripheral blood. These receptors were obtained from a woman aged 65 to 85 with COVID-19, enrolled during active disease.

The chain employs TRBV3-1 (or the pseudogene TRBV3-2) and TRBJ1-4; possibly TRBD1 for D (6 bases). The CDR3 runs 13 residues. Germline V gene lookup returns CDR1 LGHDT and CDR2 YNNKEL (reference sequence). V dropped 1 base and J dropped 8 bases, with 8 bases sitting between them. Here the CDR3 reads CASSQGDTEKLFF. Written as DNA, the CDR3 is TGTGCCAGCAGCCAAGGGGACACCGAAAAACTGTTTTTT.

The CDR3 bases are TGTGCCAGCAGCTATTCCGTCAGCAGGGAGCAGTACTTC. This translates into CASSYSVSREQYF. This rearrangement joins TRBV5-6 to TRBJ2-7; D is unclear. Deletions cut 3 bases from V and 7 bases from J, with 14 bases between. Per the germline V gene, CDR1 is SGHDT and CDR2 is YYEEEE. The CDR3 is 13 amino acids.

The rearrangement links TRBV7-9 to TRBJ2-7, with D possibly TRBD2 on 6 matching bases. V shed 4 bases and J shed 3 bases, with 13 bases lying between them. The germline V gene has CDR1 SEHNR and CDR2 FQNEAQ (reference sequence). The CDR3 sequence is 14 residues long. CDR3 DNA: TGTGCCAGCAGCTGGAGGGCGGGGAGCTACGAGCAGTACTTC. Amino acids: CASSWRAGSYEQYF.

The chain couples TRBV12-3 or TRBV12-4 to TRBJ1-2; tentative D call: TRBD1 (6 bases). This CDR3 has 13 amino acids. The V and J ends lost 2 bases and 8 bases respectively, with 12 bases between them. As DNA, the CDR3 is TGTGCCAGCAGTTTATCAACAGGGTTGGGCTACACCTTC. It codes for CASSLSTGLGYTF.

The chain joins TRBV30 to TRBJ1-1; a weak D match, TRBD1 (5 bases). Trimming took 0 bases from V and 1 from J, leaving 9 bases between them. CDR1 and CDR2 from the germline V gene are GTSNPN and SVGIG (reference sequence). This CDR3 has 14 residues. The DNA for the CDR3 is TGTGCCTGGAGTGTACCAGGGCCGAACACTGAAGCTTTCTTT. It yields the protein CAWSVPGPNTEAFF.

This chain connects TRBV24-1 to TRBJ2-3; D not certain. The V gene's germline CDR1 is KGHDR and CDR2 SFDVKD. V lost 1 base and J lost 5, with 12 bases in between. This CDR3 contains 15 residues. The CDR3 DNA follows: TGTGCCACCAGTGATTTCCCGGGTAATGGAGATACGCAGTATTTT. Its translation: CATSDFPGNGDTQYF.

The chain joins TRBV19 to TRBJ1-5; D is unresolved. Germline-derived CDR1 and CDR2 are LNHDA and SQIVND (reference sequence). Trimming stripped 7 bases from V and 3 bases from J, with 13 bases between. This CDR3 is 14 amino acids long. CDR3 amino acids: CASTPGGFNQPQHF. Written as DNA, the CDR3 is TGTGCCAGTACTCCGGGAGGGTTCAATCAGCCCCAGCATTTT.

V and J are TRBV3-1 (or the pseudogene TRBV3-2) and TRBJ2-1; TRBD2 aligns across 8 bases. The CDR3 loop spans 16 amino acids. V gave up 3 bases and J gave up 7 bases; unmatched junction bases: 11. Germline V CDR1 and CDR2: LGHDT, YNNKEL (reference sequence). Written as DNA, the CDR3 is TGTGCCAGCAGCCAGGCCGGGAGGGGCTTGGGGAATGAGCAGTTCTTC. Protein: CASSQAGRGLGNEQFF.

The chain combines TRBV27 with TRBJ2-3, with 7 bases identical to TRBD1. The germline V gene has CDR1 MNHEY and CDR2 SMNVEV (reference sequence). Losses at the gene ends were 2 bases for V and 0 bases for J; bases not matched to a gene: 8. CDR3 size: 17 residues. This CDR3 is CASSLRGLSLSTDTQYF. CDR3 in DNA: TGTGCCAGCAGTTTAAGGGGGCTGAGCCTTAGCACAGATACGCAGTATTTT.

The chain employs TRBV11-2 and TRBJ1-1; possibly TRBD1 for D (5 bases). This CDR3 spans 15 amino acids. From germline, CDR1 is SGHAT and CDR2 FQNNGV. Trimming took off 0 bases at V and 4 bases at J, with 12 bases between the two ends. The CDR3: CASSLERDFFTEAFF. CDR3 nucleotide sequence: TGTGCCAGCAGCTTAGAGAGGGACTTCTTCACTGAAGCTTTCTTT. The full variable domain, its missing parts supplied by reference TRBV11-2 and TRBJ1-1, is EAGVAQSPRYKIIEKRQSVAFWCNPISGHATLYWYQQILGQGPKLLIQFQNNGVVDDSQLPKDRFSAERLKGVDSTLKIQPAKLEDSAVYLCASSLERDFFTEAFFGQGTRLTVV.

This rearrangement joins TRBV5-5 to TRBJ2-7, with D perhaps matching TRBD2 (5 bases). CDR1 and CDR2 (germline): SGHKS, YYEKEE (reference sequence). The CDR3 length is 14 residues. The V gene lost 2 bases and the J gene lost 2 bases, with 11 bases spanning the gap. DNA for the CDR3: TGTGCCAGCAGCTTACCAGCGGAGACCTACGAGCAGTACTTC. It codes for CASSLPAETYEQYF.

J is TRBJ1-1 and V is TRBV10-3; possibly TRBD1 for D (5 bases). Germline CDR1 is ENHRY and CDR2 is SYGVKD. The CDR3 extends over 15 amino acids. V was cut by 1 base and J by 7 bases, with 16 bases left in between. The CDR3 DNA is TGTGCCATCAGTGAGTTGTCCGGCAGGGACTTTGAAGCTTTCTTT. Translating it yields CAISELSGRDFEAFF.

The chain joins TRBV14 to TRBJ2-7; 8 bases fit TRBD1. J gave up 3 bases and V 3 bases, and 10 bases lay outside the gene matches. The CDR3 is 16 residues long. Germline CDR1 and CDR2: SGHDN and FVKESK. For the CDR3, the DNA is TGTGCCAGCAGCCAGGCGGGGACAGGATATTTCTACGAGCAGTACTTC. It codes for CASSQAGTGYFYEQYF.

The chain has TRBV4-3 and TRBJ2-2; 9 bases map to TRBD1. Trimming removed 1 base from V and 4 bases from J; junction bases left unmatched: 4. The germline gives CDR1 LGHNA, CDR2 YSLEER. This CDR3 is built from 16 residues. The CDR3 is CASSQGDRVGTGELFF. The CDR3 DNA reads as TGCGCCAGCAGCCAAGGGGACAGGGTTGGCACCGGGGAGCTGTTTTTT.

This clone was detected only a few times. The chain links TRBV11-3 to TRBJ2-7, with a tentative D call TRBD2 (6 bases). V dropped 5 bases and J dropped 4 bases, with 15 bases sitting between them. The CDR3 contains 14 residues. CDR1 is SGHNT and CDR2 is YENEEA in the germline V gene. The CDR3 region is CASSPAGTQYEQYF. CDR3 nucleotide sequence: TGTGCCAGCAGCCCTGCCGGGACTCAGTACGAGCAGTACTTC.

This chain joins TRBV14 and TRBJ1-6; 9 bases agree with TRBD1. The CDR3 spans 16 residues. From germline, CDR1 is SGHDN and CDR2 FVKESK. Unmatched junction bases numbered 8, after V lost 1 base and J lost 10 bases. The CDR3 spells CASSQVLGQGNSPLHF. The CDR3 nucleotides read TGTGCCAGCAGCCAAGTTTTGGGACAGGGTAACTCACCCCTCCACTTT.

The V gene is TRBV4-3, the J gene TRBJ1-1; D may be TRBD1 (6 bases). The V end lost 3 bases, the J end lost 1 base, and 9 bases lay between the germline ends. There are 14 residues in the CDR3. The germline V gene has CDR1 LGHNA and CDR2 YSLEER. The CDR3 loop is CASSQGTSNTEAFF. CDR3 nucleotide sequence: TGCGCCAGCAGCCAGGGGACATCGAACACTGAAGCTTTCTTT.

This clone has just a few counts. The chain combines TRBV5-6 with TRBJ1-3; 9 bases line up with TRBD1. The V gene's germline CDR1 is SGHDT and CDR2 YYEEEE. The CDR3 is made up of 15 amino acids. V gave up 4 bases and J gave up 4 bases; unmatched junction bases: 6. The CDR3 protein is CASSQGTGSGNTIYF. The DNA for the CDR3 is TGTGCCAGCAGCCAGGGGACAGGGTCCGGAAACACCATATATTTT.

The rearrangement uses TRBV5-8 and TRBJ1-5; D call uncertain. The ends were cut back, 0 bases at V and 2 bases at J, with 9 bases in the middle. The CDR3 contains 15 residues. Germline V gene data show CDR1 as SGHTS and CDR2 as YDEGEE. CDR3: CASSLAVLGNQPQHF. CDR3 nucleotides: TGTGCCAGCAGCTTGGCGGTCCTGGGCAATCAGCCCCAGCATTTT.

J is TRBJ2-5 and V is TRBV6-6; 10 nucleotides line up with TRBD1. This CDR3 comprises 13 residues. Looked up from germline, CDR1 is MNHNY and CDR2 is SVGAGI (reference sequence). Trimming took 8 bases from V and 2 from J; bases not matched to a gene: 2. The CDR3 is CASGTGAQETQYF. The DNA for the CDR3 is TGTGCCAGCGGGACAGGGGCACAAGAGACCCAGTACTTC.

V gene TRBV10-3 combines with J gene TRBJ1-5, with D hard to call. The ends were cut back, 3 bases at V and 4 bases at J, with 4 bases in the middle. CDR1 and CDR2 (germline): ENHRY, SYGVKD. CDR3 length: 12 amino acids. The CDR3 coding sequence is TGTGCCATCAGTGAACAGAATCAGCCCCAGCATTTT. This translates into CAISEQNQPQHF.

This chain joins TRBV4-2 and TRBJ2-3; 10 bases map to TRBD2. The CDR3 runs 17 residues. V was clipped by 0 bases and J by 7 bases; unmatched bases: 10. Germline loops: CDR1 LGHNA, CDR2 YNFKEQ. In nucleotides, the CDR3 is TGTGCCAGCAGCCAAGATTCCGGAGCGGGAGGGGGTTATACGCAGTATTTT. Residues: CASSQDSGAGGGYTQYF.

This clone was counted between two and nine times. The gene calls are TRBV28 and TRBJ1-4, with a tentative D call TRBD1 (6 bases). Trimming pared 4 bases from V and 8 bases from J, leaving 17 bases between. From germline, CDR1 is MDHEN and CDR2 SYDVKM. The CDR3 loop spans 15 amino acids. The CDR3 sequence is CASSSGSGGWEKLFF. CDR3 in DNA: TGTGCCAGCAGTTCCGGTTCGGGGGGCTGGGAAAAACTGTTTTTT.

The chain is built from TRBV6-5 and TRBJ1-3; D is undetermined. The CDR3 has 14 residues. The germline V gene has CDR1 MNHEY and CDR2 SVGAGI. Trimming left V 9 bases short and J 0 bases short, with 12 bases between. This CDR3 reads CASLVPNSGNTIYF. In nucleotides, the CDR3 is TGTGCCAGTTTAGTACCAAACTCTGGAAACACCATATATTTT.

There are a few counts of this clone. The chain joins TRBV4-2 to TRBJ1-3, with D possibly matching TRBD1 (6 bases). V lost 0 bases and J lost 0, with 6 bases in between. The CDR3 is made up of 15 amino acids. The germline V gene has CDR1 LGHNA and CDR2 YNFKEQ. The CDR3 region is CASSQDRGSGNTIYF. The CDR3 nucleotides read TGTGCCAGCAGCCAAGACAGGGGCTCTGGAAACACCATATATTTT.

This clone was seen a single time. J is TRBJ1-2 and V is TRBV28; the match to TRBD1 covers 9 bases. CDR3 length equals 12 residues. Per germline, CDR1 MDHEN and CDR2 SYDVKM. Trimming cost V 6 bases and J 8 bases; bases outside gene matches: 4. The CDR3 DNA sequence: TGTGCCAGCAGACCAACAGGGGGCGGCTACACCTTC. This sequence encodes CASRPTGGGYTF.

The CDR3 nucleotides are TGTGCCACCAGTGATTCTAGCGGGTACGGTCCAGATACGCAGTATTTT. It encodes CATSDSSGYGPDTQYF. The chain uses TRBV24-1 and TRBJ2-3, with TRBD2 identical over 8 bases. Looked up from germline, CDR1 is KGHDR and CDR2 is SFDVKD. With V trimmed by 2 bases and J by 4 bases, 7 bases remained unmatched. The CDR3 is 16 amino acids.

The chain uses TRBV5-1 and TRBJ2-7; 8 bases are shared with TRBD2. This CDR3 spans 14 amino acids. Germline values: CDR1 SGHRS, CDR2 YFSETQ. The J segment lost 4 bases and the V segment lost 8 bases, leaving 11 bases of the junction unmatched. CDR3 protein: CARLFGASGYEQYF. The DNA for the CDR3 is TGCGCCAGGCTGTTTGGGGCTAGCGGGTACGAGCAGTACTTC.